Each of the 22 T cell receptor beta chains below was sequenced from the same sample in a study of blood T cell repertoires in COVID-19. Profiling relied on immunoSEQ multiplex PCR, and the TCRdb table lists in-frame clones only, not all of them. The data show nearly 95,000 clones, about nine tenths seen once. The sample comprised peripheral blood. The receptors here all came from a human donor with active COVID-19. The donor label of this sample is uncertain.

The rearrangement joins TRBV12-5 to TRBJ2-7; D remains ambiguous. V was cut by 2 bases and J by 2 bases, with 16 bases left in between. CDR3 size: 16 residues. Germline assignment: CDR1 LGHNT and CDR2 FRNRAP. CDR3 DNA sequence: TGTGCTAGTGGTTTGTCCCCCCCGACTGTTACCTACGAGCAGTACTTC. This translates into CASGLSPPTVTYEQYF.

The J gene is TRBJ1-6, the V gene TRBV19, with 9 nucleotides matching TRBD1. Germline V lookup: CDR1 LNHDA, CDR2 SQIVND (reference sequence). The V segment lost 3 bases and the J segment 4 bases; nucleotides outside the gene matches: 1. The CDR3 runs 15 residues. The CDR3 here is CASSMTGGYNSPLHF. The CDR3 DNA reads TGTGCCAGTAGTATGACAGGGGGTTATAATTCACCCCTCCACTTT.

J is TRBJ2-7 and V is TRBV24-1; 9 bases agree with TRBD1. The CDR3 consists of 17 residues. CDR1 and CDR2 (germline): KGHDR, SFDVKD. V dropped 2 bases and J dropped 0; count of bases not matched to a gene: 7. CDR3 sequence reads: CATSDSGTGLSSYEQYF. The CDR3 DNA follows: TGTGCCACCAGTGATTCCGGGACAGGGCTTAGCTCCTACGAGCAGTACTTC.

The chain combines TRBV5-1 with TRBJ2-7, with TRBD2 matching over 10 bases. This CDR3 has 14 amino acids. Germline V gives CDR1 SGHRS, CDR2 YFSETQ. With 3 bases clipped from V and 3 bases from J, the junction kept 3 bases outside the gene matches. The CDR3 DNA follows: TGCGCCAGCAGCTCAGGACTAGCGGTCTACGAGCAGTACTTC. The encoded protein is CASSSGLAVYEQYF.

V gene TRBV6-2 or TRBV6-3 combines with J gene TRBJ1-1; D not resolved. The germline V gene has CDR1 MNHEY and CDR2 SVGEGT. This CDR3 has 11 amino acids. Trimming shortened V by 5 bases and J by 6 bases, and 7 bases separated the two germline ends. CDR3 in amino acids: CASSRGPEAFF. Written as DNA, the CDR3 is TGTGCCAGCAGTCGGGGTCCTGAAGCTTTCTTT.

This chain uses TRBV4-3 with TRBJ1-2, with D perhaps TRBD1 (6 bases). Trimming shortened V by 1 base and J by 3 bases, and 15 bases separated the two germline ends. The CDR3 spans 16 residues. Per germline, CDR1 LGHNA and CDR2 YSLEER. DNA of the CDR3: TGCGCCAGCAGCCAAGTTGGGACAAGAAATTACTATGGCTACACCTTC. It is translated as CASSQVGTRNYYGYTF.

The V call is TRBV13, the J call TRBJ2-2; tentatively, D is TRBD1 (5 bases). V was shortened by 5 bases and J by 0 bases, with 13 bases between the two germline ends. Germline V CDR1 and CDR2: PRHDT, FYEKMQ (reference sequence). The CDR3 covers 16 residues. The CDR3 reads CASSMGQGTNTGELFF. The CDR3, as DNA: TGTGCCAGCAGCATGGGTCAGGGAACGAACACCGGGGAGCTGTTTTTT.

In nucleotides, the CDR3 is TGTGCCAGCAGCGGCCCCCGGACAGGGGCCCGCTCAGGTACGCAGTATTTT. It is translated as CASSGPRTGARSGTQYF. V is TRBV11-3 and J is TRBJ2-3; TRBD1 agrees at 9 bases. V trimming: 5 bases; J trimming: 8 bases; junction bases outside the gene matches: 17. Per the germline V gene, CDR1 is SGHNT and CDR2 is YENEEA. This CDR3 is 17 amino acids long.

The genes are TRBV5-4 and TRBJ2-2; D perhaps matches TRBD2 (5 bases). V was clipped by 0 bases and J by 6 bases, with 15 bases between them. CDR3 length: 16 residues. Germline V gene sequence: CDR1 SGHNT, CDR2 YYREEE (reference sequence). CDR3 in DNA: TGTGCCAGCAGCTTGGGTTCTAGCCGTGGATCCGGGGAGCTGTTTTTT. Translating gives CASSLGSSRGSGELFF.

This CDR3 reads CASSESGGAFGELFF. The CDR3 DNA follows: TGTGCCAGCAGTGAGAGCGGGGGGGCCTTCGGGGAGCTGTTTTTT. The chain links TRBV6-1 to TRBJ2-2, with TRBD2 matching over 10 bases. Germline assignment: CDR1 MNHNS and CDR2 SASEGT. The CDR3 has 15 amino acids. After removal of 3 bases from V and 7 bases from J, the junction contained 5 bases not matched to a gene.

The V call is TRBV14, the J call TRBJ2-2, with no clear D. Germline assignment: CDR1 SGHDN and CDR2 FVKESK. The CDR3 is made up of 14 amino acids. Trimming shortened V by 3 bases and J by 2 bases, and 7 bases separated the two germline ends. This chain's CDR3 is CASSHQANTGELFF. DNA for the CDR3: TGTGCCAGCAGCCATCAAGCAAACACCGGGGAGCTGTTTTTT.

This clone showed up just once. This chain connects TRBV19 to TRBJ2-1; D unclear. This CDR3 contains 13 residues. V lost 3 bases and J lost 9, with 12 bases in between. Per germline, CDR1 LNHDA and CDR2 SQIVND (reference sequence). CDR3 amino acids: CASSIGSGSEQFF. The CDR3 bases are TGTGCCAGTAGTATTGGGTCAGGTAGTGAGCAGTTCTTC. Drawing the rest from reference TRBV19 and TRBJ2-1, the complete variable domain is DGGITQSPKYLFRKEGQNVTLSCEQNLNHDAMYWYRQDPGQGLRLIYYSQIVNDFQKGDIAEGYSVSREKKESFPLTVTSAQKNPTAFYLCASSIGSGSEQFFGPGTRLTVL.

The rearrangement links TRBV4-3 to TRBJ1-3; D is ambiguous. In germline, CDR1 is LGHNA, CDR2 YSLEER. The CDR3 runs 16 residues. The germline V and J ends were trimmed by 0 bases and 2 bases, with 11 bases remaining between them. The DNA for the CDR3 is TGCGCCAGCAGCCAAGATTCACTAACTCCTGGAAACACCATATATTTT. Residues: CASSQDSLTPGNTIYF.

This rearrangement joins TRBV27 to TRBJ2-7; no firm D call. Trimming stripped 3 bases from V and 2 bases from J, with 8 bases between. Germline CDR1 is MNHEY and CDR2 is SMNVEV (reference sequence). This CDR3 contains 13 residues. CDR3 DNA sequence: TGTGCCAGCAGTTTTACAGCCCCCTACGAGCAGTACTTC. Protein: CASSFTAPYEQYF.

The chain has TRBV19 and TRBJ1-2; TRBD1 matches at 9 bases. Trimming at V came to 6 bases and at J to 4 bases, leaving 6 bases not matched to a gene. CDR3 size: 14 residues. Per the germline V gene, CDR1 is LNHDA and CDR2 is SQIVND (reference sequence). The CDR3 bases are TGTGCCAGTAGGACAGGGGGAGAGGGCTATGGCTACACCTTC. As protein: CASRTGGEGYGYTF.

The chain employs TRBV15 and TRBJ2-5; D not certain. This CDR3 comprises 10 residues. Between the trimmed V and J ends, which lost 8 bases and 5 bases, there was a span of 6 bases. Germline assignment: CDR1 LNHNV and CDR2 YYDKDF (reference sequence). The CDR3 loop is CATGRETQYF. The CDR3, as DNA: TGTGCCACCGGTCGGGAGACCCAGTACTTC.

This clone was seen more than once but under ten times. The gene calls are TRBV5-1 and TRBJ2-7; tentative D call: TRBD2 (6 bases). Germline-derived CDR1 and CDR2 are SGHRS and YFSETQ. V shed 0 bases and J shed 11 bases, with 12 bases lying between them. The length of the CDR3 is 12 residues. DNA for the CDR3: TGCGCCAGCAGCTTGGCCGGGGGAAGGGAGTACTTC. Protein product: CASSLAGGREYF.

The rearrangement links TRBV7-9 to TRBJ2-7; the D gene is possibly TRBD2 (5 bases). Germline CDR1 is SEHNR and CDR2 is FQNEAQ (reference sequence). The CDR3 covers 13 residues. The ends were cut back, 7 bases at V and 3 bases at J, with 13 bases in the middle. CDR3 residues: CASTPGLIYEQYF. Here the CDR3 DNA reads TGTGCCAGCACCCCAGGACTTATCTACGAGCAGTACTTC.

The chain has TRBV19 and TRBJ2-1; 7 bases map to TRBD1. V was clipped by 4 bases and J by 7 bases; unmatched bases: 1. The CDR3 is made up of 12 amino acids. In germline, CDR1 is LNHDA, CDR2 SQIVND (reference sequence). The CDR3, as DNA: TGTGCCAGTAGTAGCAGGGGGAATGAGCAGTTCTTC. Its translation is CASSSRGNEQFF.

This CDR3 is CASSLEQGASFEKLFF. CDR3 bases: TGTGCCAGCAGCTTAGAACAGGGGGCTTCTTTTGAAAAACTGTTTTTT. This rearrangement joins TRBV7-9 to TRBJ1-4, with 9 bases that match TRBD1. Per the germline V gene, CDR1 is SEHNR and CDR2 is FQNEAQ (reference sequence). This CDR3 has 16 amino acids. After removal of 1 base from V and 7 bases from J, the junction contained 7 bases not matched to a gene.

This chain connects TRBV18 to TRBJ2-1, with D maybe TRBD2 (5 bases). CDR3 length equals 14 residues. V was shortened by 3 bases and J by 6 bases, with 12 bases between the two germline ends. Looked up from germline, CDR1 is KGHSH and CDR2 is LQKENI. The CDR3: CASSPQSEGNEQFF. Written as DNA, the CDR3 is TGTGCCAGCTCACCGCAGTCCGAGGGCAATGAGCAGTTCTTC.

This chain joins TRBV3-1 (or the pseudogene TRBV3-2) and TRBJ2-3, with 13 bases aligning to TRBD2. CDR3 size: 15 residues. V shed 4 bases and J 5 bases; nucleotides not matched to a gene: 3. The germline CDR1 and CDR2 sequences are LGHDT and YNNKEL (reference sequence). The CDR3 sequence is CASSLGTSGVDTQYF. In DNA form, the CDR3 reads TGTGCCAGCAGCCTCGGGACTAGCGGGGTAGATACGCAGTATTTT.